This TCR beta chain derives from a study of neoadjuvant nivolumab and ipilimumab in lung cancer. The CDR3 contains 11 residues. Germline CDR1 ENHRY, CDR2 SYGVKD. V lost 4 bases to trimming and J lost 2 bases, with 2 bases between them. Generated by immunoSEQ multiplex PCR, the TCRdb table keeps only in-frame clones and is missing some. The table records over 20,000 clones, 75% to 85% of them present only once. This sequence joins TRBV10-3 and TRBJ1-1, with D unclear. The sequenced sample was tumor tissue, obtained after neoadjuvant nivolumab, alone or with ipilimumab, at or shortly before surgery. This clonotype was obtained from an adult with non-small cell lung cancer. The CDR3 region has the DNA TGTGCCATCAGTGGTAACACTGAAGCTTTCTTT. Encoded protein: CAISGNTEAFF.